This T cell receptor beta chain is from a study of a mutant IDH1 vaccine in newly diagnosed glioma. Study-level background: At weeks 1, 3, 5, 7, 11, 15, 19 and 23, patients received a vaccination, eight in all. Previous treatment comprised radiotherapy, temozolomide, or both, mostly both. Regarding the study as a whole: Among patients, 80% to 95% showed immune responses induced by the vaccine.

Germline V CDR1 and CDR2: LNHDA, SQIVND (reference sequence). The CDR3 totals 14 residues. Losses at the gene ends were 5 bases for V and 9 bases for J; bases not matched to a gene: 10. Data came from immunoSEQ multiplex PCR; TCRdb stores just in-frame clones and leaves some out. The repertoire holds 50,000 to 65,000 clones, with about 90% as singletons. A few counts support this clone. Its target is unknown. The time point here: week 23, last vaccination. The vaccine gave 300 ug of a 20-mer mutant IDH1 peptide subcutaneously per dose. The clonotype comes from a man aged 40-55 years with glioma. The chain is built from TRBV19 and TRBJ2-3, with TRBD2 matching over 8 bases. Sequencing used PBMCs, obtained from a glioma patient whose treatment included an IDH1 peptide vaccine. CDR3 DNA sequence: TGTGCCAGTAGTGGGGGGGGCGCGGGAGGCACGCAGTATTTT. This translates into CASSGGGAGGTQYF.